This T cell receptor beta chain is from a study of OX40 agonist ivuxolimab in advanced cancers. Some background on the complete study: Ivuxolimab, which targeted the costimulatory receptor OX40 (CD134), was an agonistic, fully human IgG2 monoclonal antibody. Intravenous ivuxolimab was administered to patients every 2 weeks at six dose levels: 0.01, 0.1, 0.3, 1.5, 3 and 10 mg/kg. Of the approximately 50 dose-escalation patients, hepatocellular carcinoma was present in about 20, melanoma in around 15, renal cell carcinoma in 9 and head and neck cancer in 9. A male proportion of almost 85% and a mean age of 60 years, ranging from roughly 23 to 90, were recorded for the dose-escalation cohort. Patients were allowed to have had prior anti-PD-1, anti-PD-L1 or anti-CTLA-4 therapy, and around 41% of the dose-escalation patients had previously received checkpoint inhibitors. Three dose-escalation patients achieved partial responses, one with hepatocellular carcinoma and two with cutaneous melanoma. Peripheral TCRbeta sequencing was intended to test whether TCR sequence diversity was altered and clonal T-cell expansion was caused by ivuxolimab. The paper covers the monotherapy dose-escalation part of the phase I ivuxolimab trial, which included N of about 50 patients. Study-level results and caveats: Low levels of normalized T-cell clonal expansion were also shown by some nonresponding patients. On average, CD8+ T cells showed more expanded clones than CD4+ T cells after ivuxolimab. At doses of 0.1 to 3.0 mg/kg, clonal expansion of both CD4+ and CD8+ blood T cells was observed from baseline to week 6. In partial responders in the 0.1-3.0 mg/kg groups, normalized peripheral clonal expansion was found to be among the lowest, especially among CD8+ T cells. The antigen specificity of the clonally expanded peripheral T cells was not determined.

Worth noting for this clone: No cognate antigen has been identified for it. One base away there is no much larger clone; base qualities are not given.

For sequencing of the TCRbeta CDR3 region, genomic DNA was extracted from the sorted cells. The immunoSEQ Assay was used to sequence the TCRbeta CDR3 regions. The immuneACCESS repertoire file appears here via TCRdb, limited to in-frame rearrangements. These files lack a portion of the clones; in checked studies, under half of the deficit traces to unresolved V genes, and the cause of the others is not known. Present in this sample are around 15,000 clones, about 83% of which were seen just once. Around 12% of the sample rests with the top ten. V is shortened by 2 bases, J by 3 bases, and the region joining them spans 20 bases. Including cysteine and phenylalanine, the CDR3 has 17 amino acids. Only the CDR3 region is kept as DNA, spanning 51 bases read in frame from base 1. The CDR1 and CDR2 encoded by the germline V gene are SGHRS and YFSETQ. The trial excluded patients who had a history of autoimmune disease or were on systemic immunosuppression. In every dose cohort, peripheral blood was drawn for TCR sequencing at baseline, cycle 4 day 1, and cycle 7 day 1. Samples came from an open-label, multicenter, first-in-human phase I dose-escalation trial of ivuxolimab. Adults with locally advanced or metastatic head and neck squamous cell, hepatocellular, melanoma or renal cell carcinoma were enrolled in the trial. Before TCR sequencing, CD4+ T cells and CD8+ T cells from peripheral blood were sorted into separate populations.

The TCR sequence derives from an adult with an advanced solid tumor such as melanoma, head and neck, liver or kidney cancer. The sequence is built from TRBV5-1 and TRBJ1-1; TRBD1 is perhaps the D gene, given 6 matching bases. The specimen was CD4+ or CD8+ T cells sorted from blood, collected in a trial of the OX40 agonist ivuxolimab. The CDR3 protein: CASSLAQGINEYTEAFF. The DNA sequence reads TGCGCCAGCAGCTTAGCTCAGGGGATCAACGAATACACTGAAGCTTTCTTT.